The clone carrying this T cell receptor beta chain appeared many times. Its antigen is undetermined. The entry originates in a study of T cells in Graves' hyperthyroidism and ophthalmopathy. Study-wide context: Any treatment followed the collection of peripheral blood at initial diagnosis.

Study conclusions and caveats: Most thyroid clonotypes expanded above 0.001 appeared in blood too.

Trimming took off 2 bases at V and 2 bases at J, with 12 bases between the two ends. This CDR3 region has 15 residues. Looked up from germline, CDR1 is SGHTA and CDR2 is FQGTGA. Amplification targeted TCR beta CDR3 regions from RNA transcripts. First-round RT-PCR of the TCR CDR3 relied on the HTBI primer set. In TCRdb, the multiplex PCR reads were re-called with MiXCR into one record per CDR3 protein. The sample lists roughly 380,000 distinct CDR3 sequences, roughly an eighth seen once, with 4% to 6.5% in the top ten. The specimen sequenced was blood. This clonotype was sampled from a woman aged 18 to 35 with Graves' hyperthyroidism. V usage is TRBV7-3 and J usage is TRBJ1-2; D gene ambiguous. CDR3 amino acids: CASSLGPGSNYGYTF. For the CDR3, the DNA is TGTGCCAGCAGCTTAGGCCCAGGAAGCAACTATGGCTACACCTTC.